These 4 T cell receptor beta chains share one sample of origin, sequenced in a study of tumor-infiltrating lymphocytes in primary liver carcinoma. Unsorted whole blood supplied the RNA, and germline DNA was extracted too. With a constant-region primer, TCR beta cDNA was made from 400 to 550 ng of total RNA. Construction of TCR beta libraries relied on three successive nested multiplex PCR rounds employing slightly modified ARM-PCR. Researchers ran the first two PCR rounds for ten to eleven cycles each with TRBV1-TRBV30 forward primers and a C-beta reverse primer. TCRdb recomputed calls from the multiplex PCR reads with MiXCR, one row per CDR3 protein. The sample records roughly 330,000 distinct CDR3 sequences, 65% being singletons. The sequenced sample consisted of peripheral blood. All receptors come from a man aged 35-49 years with primary liver carcinoma and hepatitis B virus infection.

With respect to this clonotype: Since a much larger clone is just one base distant, this may be a read error. The chain is built from TRBV12-3 or TRBV12-4 and TRBJ1-6, with no clear D. The CDR3 totals 13 residues. The CDR3 coding sequence is TGTGCCAGCACCCAAACGGGGTTTTCACACCTCCACTTT. This gives the protein CASTQTGFSHLHF.

To note about this clonotype: A single base separates this from a much larger clone, so it may be a read error. The chain uses TRBV4-3 and TRBJ2-3, with 9 bases aligning to TRBD2. The junction had 16 bases not matched to a gene; V was cut back by 3 bases and J by 3 bases. This CDR3 is 19 amino acids long. The germline CDR1 and CDR2 sequences are LGHNA and YSLEER. CDR3 DNA sequence: TGCGCCAGCAGCCACCTCTTGGGAGTGACTAGCGGTGATACAGATACGCAGTATTTT. Translation gives CASSHLLGVTSGDTDTQYF.

In this sample, this clonotype turned up once. One junction end disagrees with the germline gene, perhaps due to a read error. The CDR3 is CTSSEGIRGHQPQHF. The CDR3 DNA reads TGTACCAGCAGTGAAGGCATAAGGGGGCATCAGCCCCAGCATTTT. This sequence joins TRBV6-1 and TRBJ1-5; 7 bases map to TRBD1. The germline V gene encodes CDR1 MNHNS and CDR2 SASEGT. The CDR3 extends over 15 amino acids.

With regard to this clonotype: Germline and junction disagree at one end, which may indicate a read error. The chain has TRBV4-2 and TRBJ2-5; 7 nucleotides align to TRBD2. CDR3 size: 17 residues. Germline V gene data show CDR1 as LGHNA and CDR2 as YNFKEQ. CDR3 residues: CVSSQVGARENGETQYF. The CDR3 region has the DNA TGTGTCAGCAGCCAAGTGGGTGCGCGGGAGAACGGTGAGACCCAGTACTTC.